Shown below are 6 T cell receptor beta chains from a single sample sequenced in a study of regulatory T cells in long-lasting Graves disease. The authors built TCR beta libraries using iRepertoire HTBI primers and Arm-PCR of CDR3 regions. TCRdb itself ran the multiplex PCR reads through MiXCR, one entry per CDR3 protein. This table has around 230,000 distinct CDR3 sequences, around 16% appearing once. Sample time point: newly diagnosed GD, antithyroid drugs for less than 3 months. Extracted RNA from PBMCs served as the source of the TCR library. The source was peripheral blood mononuclear cells (PBMCs), collected at new diagnosis, from a patient treated with antithyroid drugs. The receptors shown here come from a female donor with Graves disease.

This clonotype was recorded at least ten times. The rearrangement uses TRBV24-1 and TRBJ2-5, with 10 bases identical to TRBD2. This CDR3 has 16 residues. Germline V gene sequence: CDR1 KGHDR, CDR2 SFDVKD. V trimming: 4 bases; J trimming: 2 bases; junction bases outside the gene matches: 6. CDR3 DNA: TGTGCCACCAGTGACCCTAGCGGGAGTGGGCAAGAGACCCAGTACTTC. This codes for CATSDPSGSGQETQYF.

The chain recombines TRBV30 with TRBJ2-3; TRBD2 agrees at 9 bases. The germline gives CDR1 GTSNPN, CDR2 SVGIG (reference sequence). The CDR3 consists of 14 residues. The trim removed 2 bases at V and 4 bases at J, leaving 4 bases unmatched. DNA for the CDR3: TGTGCCTGGAGTAACCTAGCGGGATCAGATACGCAGTATTTT. Amino acid sequence: CAWSNLAGSDTQYF.

This clonotype has a count of ten or more. This chain connects TRBV28 to TRBJ1-4; tentatively, D is TRBD1 (6 bases). Per the germline V gene, CDR1 is MDHEN and CDR2 is SYDVKM. The CDR3 extends over 15 amino acids. Trimming stripped 7 bases from V and 4 bases from J, with 16 bases between. CDR3 nucleotide sequence: TGTGCCAGCAACGGTCCTGACAGGCATAATGAAAAACTGTTTTTT. Translation gives CASNGPDRHNEKLFF.

This clonotype was counted many times. V and J are TRBV2 and TRBJ1-2; possibly TRBD1 for D (5 bases). V lost 2 bases, J lost 5 bases, and 12 bases lay in between. Germline lookup yields CDR1 SNHLY and CDR2 FYNNEI. The CDR3 loop spans 14 amino acids. In nucleotides, the CDR3 is TGTGCCAGCAGTGAACTCCAGGGAACGTATGGCTACACCTTC. It encodes CASSELQGTYGYTF.

This clonotype was counted ten times or more. The gene calls are TRBV19 and TRBJ1-5; D not certain. The CDR3 has 13 residues. Deletions cut 6 bases from V and 9 bases from J, with 15 bases between. CDR1 is LNHDA, CDR2 SQIVND, per germline (reference sequence). CDR3 region: CASRSDPAGPQHF. The CDR3 DNA sequence: TGTGCCAGTAGATCGGACCCGGCAGGGCCCCAGCATTTT. Combining the CDR3 with reference TRBV19 and TRBJ1-5 gives the whole variable domain DGGITQSPKYLFRKEGQNVTLSCEQNLNHDAMYWYRQDPGQGLRLIYYSQIVNDFQKGDIAEGYSVSREKKESFPLTVTSAQKNPTAFYLCASRSDPAGPQHFGDGTRLSIL.

This clonotype has at least ten counts. The chain carries TRBV28 and TRBJ1-2; 7 bases are a match to TRBD1. Germline V gene data show CDR1 as MDHEN and CDR2 as SYDVKM. There are 13 residues in the CDR3. J lost 5 bases, V lost 3 bases, and 3 bases had no gene match. CDR3 nucleotide sequence: TGTGCCAGCAGTTTTGAGACAGGGTATGGCTACACCTTC. Encoded protein: CASSFETGYGYTF.